Presented here are 9 T cell receptor beta chains from one specimen sequenced in a study of regulatory T cells in long-lasting Graves disease. For TCR beta, libraries came from iRepertoire HTBI primers and Arm-PCR of CDR3 regions. TCRdb called the multiplex PCR reads again in MiXCR, with one record for every CDR3 protein. The repertoire has about 620,000 distinct CDR3 sequences, roughly 16% of them found once; the top ten carry around 18%. Time point specified: newly diagnosed GD, antithyroid drugs for less than 3 months. The TCR library was made from RNA extracted from PBMCs. These sequences were also reported in another study, on T cells in Graves' hyperthyroidism and ophthalmopathy.

The sequenced sample was peripheral blood mononuclear cells (PBMCs), obtained at new diagnosis, from a patient treated with antithyroid drugs. All receptors derive from a woman aged 30 to 39 with Graves disease.

Notes on this clonotype: This may be a read error, as it is one base from a much larger clone. The chain is built from TRBV6-5 and TRBJ2-5, with TRBD2 identical over 8 bases. CDR3 length: 15 residues. Germline assignment: CDR1 MNHEY and CDR2 SVGAGI. The DNA of the CDR3 is TGTGCCGGCAGTTACGCGGGGGGCATGCAAGAGACCCAGTACTTC. It specifies CAGSYAGGMQETQYF.

The chain combines TRBV28 with TRBJ1-2; TRBD1 matches 12 bases. The CDR3 totals 15 residues. The V segment lost 5 bases and the J segment 8 bases; nucleotides outside the gene matches: 9. From germline, CDR1 is MDHEN and CDR2 SYDVKM. CDR3 in amino acids: CASSPEGQGARGYTF. The CDR3 DNA is TGTGCCAGCAGTCCAGAGGGACAGGGGGCGAGAGGCTACACCTTC.

This clonotype came up many times. This rearrangement joins TRBV28 to TRBJ2-1, with a tentative D call TRBD2 (5 bases). The germline V and J ends were trimmed by 5 bases and 8 bases, with 10 bases remaining between them. The germline gives CDR1 MDHEN, CDR2 SYDVKM. This CDR3 is 12 amino acids long. The CDR3 region is CASSGGGDEQFF. The CDR3 bases are TGTGCCAGCAGTGGTGGAGGCGATGAGCAGTTCTTC.

CDR3 sequence: CASKRGEEAGNTIYF. The CDR3 DNA reads TGTGCCAGCAAGCGCGGCGAGGAGGCTGGAAACACCATATATTTT. The chain joins TRBV3-1 to TRBJ1-3; D unresolved. V was cut by 7 bases and J by 2 bases, with 15 bases left in between. Germline assignment: CDR1 LGHDT and CDR2 YNNKEL (reference sequence). The CDR3 sequence is 15 residues long.

Written as DNA, the CDR3 is TGTGCCTGGACGTTTAGAGGGACAGGGGATTCACCCCTCCACTTT. This sequence encodes CAWTFRGTGDSPLHF. The chain recombines TRBV30 with TRBJ1-6; the match to TRBD1 covers 10 bases. The CDR3 sequence is 15 residues long. Germline CDR1 is GTSNPN and CDR2 is SVGIG (reference sequence). The V and J ends lost 4 bases and 8 bases, in that order; junction bases with no gene match: 8.

This clonotype was picked up many times. This chain joins TRBV2 and TRBJ2-1; D is possibly TRBD1 (5 bases). Trimming removed 8 bases from V and 4 bases from J, with 18 bases in between. From germline, CDR1 is SNHLY and CDR2 FYNNEI. CDR3 length: 15 amino acids. Here the CDR3 reads CASPPGAAGYNEQFF. In DNA form, the CDR3 reads TGTGCCAGCCCCCCTGGGGCAGCAGGGTACAATGAGCAGTTCTTC.

The chain uses TRBV2 and TRBJ1-2; unclear D gene. V gave up 6 bases and J gave up 4 bases, with 12 bases separating them. Germline V gene sequence: CDR1 SNHLY, CDR2 FYNNEI. The CDR3 sequence is 13 residues long. The chain's CDR3 is CASRPSRTYGYTF. In DNA, the CDR3 is TGTGCCAGCAGGCCGAGCCGAACCTATGGCTACACCTTC.

This clonotype was observed a handful of times. This rearrangement joins TRBV28 to TRBJ2-7, with D hard to call. The CDR3 is made up of 13 amino acids. With 6 bases removed from V and 9 bases from J, the gap between germline ends came to 18 bases. Germline V gene sequence: CDR1 MDHEN, CDR2 SYDVKM. The chain's CDR3 is CASSEEATRRQYF. In DNA, the CDR3 is TGTGCCAGCAGCGAGGAAGCAACGAGGCGGCAGTACTTC.

V is TRBV19 and J is TRBJ2-5; 7 bases line up with TRBD2. CDR1 and CDR2 from the germline V gene are LNHDA and SQIVND (reference sequence). V gave up 1 base and J gave up 5 bases; unmatched junction bases: 1. The CDR3 runs to 13 residues. Here the CDR3 DNA reads TGTGCCAGTAGTATAGGGCGGGAGGAGACCCAGTACTTC. It codes for CASSIGREETQYF.